This T cell receptor beta chain was captured by sequencing in a study of blood T cell repertoires in COVID-19 (dated by TCRdb to the early 2020s). In the study overall: Collaborator samples came from the United States, Italy and Spain and covered acute and convalescent phases of COVID-19. The material from the prospective study consisted of cDNA or gDNA derived from T cells, B-cell-depleted T cells, or PBMCs. Nearly every sample came with metadata listing a de-identified subject ID, COVID-19 status, age in years and sex. The repertoires were made available in a free public database intended to serve as a resource for research on the immune response to SARS-CoV-2. Deeply sampled blood TCRbeta repertoires from subjects exposed to, actively infected with, or recovered from COVID-19 were included in the dataset. Where HLA class I and class II types were available, the types were taken from metadata supplied by the sample provider, not from assay-based typing. Samples were obtained from the ongoing ImmuneRACE study (first 160 participants) and from 950 to 1,500 subjects provided by 6 global collaborators.

Details on this clone: Its antigen remains unidentified. The sample holds no much larger clone one base away, and base qualities are not on file.

Overall results and qualifications from the work: The amount of clinical and demographic metadata varied by source and participant and was provided uncurated.

As encoded in the germline V gene, CDR1 is MNHEY while CDR2 is SVGAGI. The germline V and J ends show losses of 5 bases and 1 base respectively, and no gene match explains 4 bases of the junction. Including the terminal cysteine and phenylalanine, the CDR3 comprises 14 residues. Only the CDR3 part of the read is kept: 42 bases, read in frame from the first base. TCRbeta CDR3 regions were amplified from genomic DNA by means of the immunoSEQ Assay, a bias-controlled multiplex PCR. From the authors' description of their analysis: Within the assay, amplification of reference gene primers was used to estimate how many nucleated cells each sample contained. To quantify the absolute abundance of each unique TCRbeta CDR3 rearrangement, sequence reads were collapsed and filtered. For each sample, productive Simpson clonality was calculated as the square root of Simpson's diversity index across productive rearrangements. The clones in this table, taken by TCRdb from immuneACCESS, are in-frame only. Not every clone is retained; where verified, under half of the shortfall comes from an unresolved V gene, and the cause of the rest is unknown. That table furnishes V, J and clone size, whereas the DNA furnished D and trimming. The sample includes approximately 160,000 clones, with just under 85% observed a single time. Together, the top ten hold 6% to 9% of the sample.

Samples from volunteer blood donors who had recovered from COVID-19 were contributed by a second Seattle source. Each collaborating institution followed its own protocols to collect whole blood in K2EDTA tubes. For TCRbeta analysis, collaborators shipped samples as frozen whole blood, isolated PBMCs, or DNA extracted from either of those sample types. The sequence derives from a man aged 35 to 55 who had recovered from COVID-19. The chain couples TRBV6-5 to TRBJ1-1, and 7 junction bases match TRBD1. The sequencing input was peripheral blood. The DNA is TGTGCCAGCAGTCGGACAGGAGGGAACACTGAAGCTTTCTTT. Translated, it reads CASSRTGGNTEAFF.